The rows below give T cell receptor beta chains drawn from one sample of a study of T cells in Graves' hyperthyroidism and ophthalmopathy. TCRdb re-analysed the multiplex PCR reads in MiXCR, keeping a single row per CDR3 protein. The sample includes 500,000 to 800,000 distinct CDR3 sequences, more than 12% seen only once; the top ten take approximately 12%. Material for sequencing was blood. All receptors derive from a woman aged 45-60 years with Graves' ophthalmopathy. Both conserved end residues are trimmed from each CDR3. Each record gives: J gene, V gene, CDR3 protein.

>TRBJ1-6|TRBV19
ASSRWRRNSPLH
>TRBJ1-1|TRBV25-1
ASSAFGGNTEAF
>TRBJ2-2|TRBV6-1
ASSYVFWASRNTGELF
>TRBJ2-1|TRBV6-2/TRBV6-3
ASSYSGRGEQF
>TRBJ1-2|TRBV25-1
ASSEYGTGVGYT
>TRBJ2-5|TRBV2
ASSERQFQETQY
>TRBJ1-5|TRBV30
AWRRQGASNQPQH
>TRBJ2-2|TRBV12-3/TRBV12-4
ASRPGTATGELF
>TRBJ1-1|TRBV15
ATSREARVYEAF
>TRBJ2-3|TRBV7-8
ASSLARTAGSADTQY
>TRBJ2-2|TRBV7-2
ASRLDKNTGELF
>TRBJ1-2|TRBV12-3/TRBV12-4
ASSWTGVANYGYT
>TRBJ1-5|TRBV30
AWSGGYSNQPQH
>TRBJ2-7|TRBV19
ASSIGDRGRDEQY
>TRBJ1-2|TRBV4-2
ASSQDVQIYGYT
>TRBJ2-3|TRBV11-2
ASSLGLAGVKDTQY
>TRBJ1-2|TRBV2
ASSQRTDYGYT
>TRBJ2-7|TRBV11-2
ASSLPGTADYEQY
>TRBJ2-7|TRBV6-2/TRBV6-3
ASSYSSGLAHEQY
>TRBJ2-2|TRBV20-1
SARSGTNTGELF
>TRBJ2-1|TRBV29-1
SVVLREGTYNEQF
>TRBJ2-3|TRBV4-2
ASSQAFTDTQY
>TRBJ2-2|TRBV19
ASRVGSKGGELF
>TRBJ2-2|TRBV28
ASNLQGYTGELF
>TRBJ2-2|TRBV18
ASSPPGTGFTGELF
>TRBJ1-1|TRBV4-1
ASSRRQGRRSYATEAF
>TRBJ1-1|TRBV28
ASTPTGLRNTEAF
>TRBJ1-2|TRBV3-1
ASSNSFYYGYT
>TRBJ2-3|TRBV29-1
SVFDKDTQY
>TRBJ2-2|TRBV7-9
ASSMDHPGELF
>TRBJ2-2|TRBV15
ATSNRGVTGELF
>TRBJ2-7|TRBV5-6
ASSSTRDRSYEQY
>TRBJ2-1|TRBV29-1
SDRSLAGYNEQF
>TRBJ1-5|TRBV3-1
ASSQAGPRDLVYQPQH
>TRBJ2-1|TRBV5-1
ASSLIQENEQF
>TRBJ2-2|TRBV12-3/TRBV12-4
RSGGSPGDTGELF
>TRBJ1-5|TRBV25-1
ASSDGGGMGNQPQH
>TRBJ1-6|TRBV20-1
SARDLRTSSPLH
>TRBJ2-3|TRBV10-3
AISESELSTITQY
>TRBJ2-2|TRBV6-1
ASSRALLAGEFAGELF
>TRBJ1-5|TRBV5-6
ASSLSREQPQH
>TRBJ2-2|TRBV4-2
ASSPLAGGTSTGELF
>TRBJ1-2|TRBV12-3/TRBV12-4
ASSTGTGPYGYT
>TRBJ1-3|TRBV6-6
ASSYTVSSGNTIY
>TRBJ2-3|TRBV12-3/TRBV12-4
ASSPLYRDTQY
>TRBJ2-2|TRBV12-3/TRBV12-4
ASNPPGTSNTGELF
>TRBJ2-2|TRBV5-1
ASSLVASGSWTGELF